This TCR beta chain was sequenced for a study of T cells expressing NK-cell markers. 5'RACE template switching with UMIs generated TCR beta cDNA. TCRdb re-analyzed the 5' RACE reads; it lists each CDR3 protein once, without DNA. The repertoire shows about 260,000 distinct CDR3 sequences; the top ten hold more than 3.5%. Germline V lookup: CDR1 SGHTA, CDR2 FQGNSA. This CDR3 region has 15 residues. Sequenced material: blood T cells: a sorted CD56 or NKG2C T cell subset, CD4+ or CD8+ T cells, or bulk PBMC T cells (not recorded which). J is TRBJ1-1 and V is TRBV7-2; TCRdb calls TRBD1, which cannot be checked without DNA. The TCR sequence derives from a woman between 18 and 69 years old in good health. The CDR3 spells CASSPPGVGNTEAFF.